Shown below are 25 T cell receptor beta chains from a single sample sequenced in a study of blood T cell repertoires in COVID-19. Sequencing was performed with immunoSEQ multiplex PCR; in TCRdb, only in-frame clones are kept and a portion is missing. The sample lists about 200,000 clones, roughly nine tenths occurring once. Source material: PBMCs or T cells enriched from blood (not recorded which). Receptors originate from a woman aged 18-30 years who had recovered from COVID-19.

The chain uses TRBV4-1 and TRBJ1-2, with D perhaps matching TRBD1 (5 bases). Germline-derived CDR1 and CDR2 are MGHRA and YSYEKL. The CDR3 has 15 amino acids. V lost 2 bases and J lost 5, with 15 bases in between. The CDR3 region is CASSQSERGGYGYTF. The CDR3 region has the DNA TGCGCCAGCAGCCAATCGGAAAGGGGAGGGTATGGCTACACCTTC.

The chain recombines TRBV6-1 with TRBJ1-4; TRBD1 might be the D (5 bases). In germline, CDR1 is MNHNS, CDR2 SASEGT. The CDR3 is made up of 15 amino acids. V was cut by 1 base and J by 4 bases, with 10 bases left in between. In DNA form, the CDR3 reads TGTGCCAGCAGTGAAGGCCCCGGGGGTAATGAAAAACTGTTTTTT. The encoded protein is CASSEGPGGNEKLFF.

CDR3 amino acids: CASTTGGGSEKLFF. The CDR3 DNA reads as TGTGCCAGCACCACCGGGGGAGGATCCGAAAAACTGTTTTTT. The chain uses TRBV19 and TRBJ1-4; D is perhaps TRBD1 (5 bases). The V gene lost 9 bases and the J gene lost 8 bases, with 19 bases spanning the gap. Per germline, CDR1 LNHDA and CDR2 SQIVND (reference sequence). CDR3 size: 14 residues.

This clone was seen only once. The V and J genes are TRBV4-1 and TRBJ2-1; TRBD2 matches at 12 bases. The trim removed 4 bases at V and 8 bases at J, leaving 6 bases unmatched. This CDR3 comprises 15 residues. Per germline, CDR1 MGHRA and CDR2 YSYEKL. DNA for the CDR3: TGCGCCAGCAGCCGAGAGACTAGCGGGGGATATGAGCAGTTCTTC. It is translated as CASSRETSGGYEQFF.

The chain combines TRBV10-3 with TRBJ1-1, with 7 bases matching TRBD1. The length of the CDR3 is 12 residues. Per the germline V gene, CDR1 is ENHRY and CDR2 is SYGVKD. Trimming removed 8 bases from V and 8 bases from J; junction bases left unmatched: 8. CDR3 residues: CAIGFSQGEAFF. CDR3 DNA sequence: TGTGCCATCGGTTTTTCACAGGGGGAAGCTTTCTTT.

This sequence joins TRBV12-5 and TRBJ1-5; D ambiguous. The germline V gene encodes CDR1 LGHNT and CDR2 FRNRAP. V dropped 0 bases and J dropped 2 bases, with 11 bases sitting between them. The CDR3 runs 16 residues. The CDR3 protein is CASGLVLGRGNQPQHF. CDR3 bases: TGTGCTAGTGGTTTGGTACTTGGGAGGGGCAATCAGCCCCAGCATTTT.

CDR3 sequence reads: CASSFGSGSYEQYF. Written as DNA, the CDR3 is TGTGCCAGCAGCTTCGGGTCTGGAAGCTACGAGCAGTACTTC. The genes are TRBV5-5 and TRBJ2-7; D ambiguous. This CDR3 has 14 amino acids. V was trimmed by 2 bases and J by 3 bases, leaving 12 bases between them. CDR1 and CDR2 from the germline V gene are SGHKS and YYEKEE (reference sequence).

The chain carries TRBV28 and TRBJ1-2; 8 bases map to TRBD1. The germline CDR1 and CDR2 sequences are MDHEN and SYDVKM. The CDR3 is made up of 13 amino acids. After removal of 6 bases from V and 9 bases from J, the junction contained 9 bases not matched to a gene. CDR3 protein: CASRGDRGGSYTF. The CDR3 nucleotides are TGTGCCAGCAGGGGAGACAGGGGAGGTAGCTACACCTTC.

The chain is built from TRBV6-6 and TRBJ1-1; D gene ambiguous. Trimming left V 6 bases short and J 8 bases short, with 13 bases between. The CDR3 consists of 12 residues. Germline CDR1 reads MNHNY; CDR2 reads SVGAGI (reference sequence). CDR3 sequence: CASSYTPLEAFF. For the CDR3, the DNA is TGTGCCAGCAGCTATACCCCACTGGAAGCTTTCTTT.

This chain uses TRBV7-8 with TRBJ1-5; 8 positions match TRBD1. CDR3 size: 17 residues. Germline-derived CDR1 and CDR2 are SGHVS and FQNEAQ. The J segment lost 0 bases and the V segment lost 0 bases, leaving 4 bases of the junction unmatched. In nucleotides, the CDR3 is TGTGCCAGCAGCTTAGCAAGGACAGGGAATAGCAATCAGCCCCAGCATTTT. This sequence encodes CASSLARTGNSNQPQHF.

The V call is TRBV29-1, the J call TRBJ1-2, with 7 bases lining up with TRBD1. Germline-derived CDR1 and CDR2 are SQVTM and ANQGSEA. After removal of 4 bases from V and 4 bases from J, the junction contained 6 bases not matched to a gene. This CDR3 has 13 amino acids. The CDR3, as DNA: TGCAGCGTTGGGGACAGCTATTTCTATGGCTACACCTTC. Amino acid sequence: CSVGDSYFYGYTF.

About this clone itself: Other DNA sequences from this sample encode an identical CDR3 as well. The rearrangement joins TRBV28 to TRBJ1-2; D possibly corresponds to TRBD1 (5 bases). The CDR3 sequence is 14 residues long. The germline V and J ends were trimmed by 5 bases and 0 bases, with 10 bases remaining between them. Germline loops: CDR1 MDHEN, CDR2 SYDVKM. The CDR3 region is CASSLGQSNYGYTF. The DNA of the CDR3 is TGTGCCAGCAGTCTCGGACAATCTAACTATGGCTACACCTTC.

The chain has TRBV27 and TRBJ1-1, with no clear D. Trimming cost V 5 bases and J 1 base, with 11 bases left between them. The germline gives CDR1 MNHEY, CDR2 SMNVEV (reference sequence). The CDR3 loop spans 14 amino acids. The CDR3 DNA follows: TGTGCCAGCAGTCCTAATAGCAGGAACACTGAAGCTTTCTTT. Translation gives CASSPNSRNTEAFF.

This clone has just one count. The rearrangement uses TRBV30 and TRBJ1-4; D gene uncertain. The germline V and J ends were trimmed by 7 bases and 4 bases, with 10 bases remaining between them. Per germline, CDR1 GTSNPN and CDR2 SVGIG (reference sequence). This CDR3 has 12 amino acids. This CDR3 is CASRPGNEKLFF. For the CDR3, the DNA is TGTGCCTCCCGGCCGGGTAATGAAAAACTGTTTTTT.

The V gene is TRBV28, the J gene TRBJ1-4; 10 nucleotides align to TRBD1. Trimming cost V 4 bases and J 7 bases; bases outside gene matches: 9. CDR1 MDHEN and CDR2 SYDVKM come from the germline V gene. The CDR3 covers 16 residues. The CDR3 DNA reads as TGTGCCAGCAGTTCACAACCTGACAGGGGGCTTGAAAAACTGTTTTTT. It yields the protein CASSSQPDRGLEKLFF. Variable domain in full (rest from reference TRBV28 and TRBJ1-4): DVKVTQSSRYLVKRTGEKVFLECVQDMDHENMFWYRQDPGLGLRLIYFSYDVKMKEKGDIPEGYSVSREKKERFSLILESASTNQTSMYLCASSSQPDRGLEKLFFGSGTQLSVL.

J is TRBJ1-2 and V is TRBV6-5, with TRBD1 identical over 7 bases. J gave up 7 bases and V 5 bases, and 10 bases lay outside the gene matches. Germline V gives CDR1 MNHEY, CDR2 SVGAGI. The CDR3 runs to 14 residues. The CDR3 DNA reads TGTGCCAGCAGTCCAACAGGGGTATTGAGTGGCTACACCTTC. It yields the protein CASSPTGVLSGYTF.

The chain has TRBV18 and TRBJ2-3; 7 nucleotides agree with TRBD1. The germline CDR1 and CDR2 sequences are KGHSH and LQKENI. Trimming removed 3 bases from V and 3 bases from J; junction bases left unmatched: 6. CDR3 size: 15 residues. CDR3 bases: TGTGCCAGCTCACCTACAGGGGTGACGACAGATACGCAGTATTTT. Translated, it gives CASSPTGVTTDTQYF.

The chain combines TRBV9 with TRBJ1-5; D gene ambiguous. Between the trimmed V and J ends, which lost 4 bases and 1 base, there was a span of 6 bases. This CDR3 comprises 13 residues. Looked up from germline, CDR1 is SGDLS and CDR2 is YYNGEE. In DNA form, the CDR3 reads TGTGCCAGCAGCCGGGAGAGCAATCAGCCCCAGCATTTT. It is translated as CASSRESNQPQHF.

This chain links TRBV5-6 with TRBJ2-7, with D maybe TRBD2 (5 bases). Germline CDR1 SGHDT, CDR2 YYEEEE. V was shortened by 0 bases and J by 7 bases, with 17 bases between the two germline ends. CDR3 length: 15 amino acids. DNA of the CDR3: TGTGCCAGCAGCTTGGCTACCGGGGTCCGATGGGAGCAGTACTTC. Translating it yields CASSLATGVRWEQYF.

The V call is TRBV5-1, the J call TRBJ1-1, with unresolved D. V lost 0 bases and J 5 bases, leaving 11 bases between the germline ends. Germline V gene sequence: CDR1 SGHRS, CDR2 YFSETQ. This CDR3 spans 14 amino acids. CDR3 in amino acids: CASSLGVGRTEAFF. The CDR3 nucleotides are TGCGCCAGCAGCTTGGGTGTAGGGAGGACTGAAGCTTTCTTT.

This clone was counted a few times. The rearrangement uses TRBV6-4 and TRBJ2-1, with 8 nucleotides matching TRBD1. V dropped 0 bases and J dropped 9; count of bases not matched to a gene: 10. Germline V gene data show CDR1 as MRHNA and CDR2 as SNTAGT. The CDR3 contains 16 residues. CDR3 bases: TGTGCCAGCAGTGACTCGCCCCAGGGGGCCCTTTTTGAGCAGTTCTTC. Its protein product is CASSDSPQGALFEQFF.

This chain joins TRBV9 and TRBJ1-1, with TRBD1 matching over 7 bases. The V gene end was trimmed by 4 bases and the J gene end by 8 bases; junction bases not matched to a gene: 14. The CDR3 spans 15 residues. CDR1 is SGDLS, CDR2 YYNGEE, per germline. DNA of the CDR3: TGTGCCAGCAGCCCCCCGACAGGGCACCCTAGGGAAGCTTTCTTT. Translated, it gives CASSPPTGHPREAFF.

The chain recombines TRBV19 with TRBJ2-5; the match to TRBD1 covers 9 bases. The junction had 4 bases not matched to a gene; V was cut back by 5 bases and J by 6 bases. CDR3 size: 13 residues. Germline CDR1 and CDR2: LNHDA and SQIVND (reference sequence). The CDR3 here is CASSLDRGKTQYF. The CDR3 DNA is TGTGCCAGTAGTCTGGACAGGGGAAAGACCCAGTACTTC.

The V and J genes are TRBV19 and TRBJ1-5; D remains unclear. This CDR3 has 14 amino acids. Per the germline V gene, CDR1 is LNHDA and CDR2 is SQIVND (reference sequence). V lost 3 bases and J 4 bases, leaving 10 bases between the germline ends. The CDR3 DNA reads TGTGCCAGTAGTATCCGGGGAAATAATCAGCCCCAGCATTTT. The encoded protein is CASSIRGNNQPQHF.

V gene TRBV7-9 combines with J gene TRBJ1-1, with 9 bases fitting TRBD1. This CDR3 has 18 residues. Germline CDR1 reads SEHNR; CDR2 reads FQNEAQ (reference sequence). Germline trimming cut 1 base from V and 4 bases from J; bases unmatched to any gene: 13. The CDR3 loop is CASSLGKGTGWWLTEAFF. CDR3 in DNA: TGTGCCAGCAGCTTAGGAAAGGGGACAGGGTGGTGGCTCACTGAAGCTTTCTTT.